The 14 T cell receptor beta chains below come from one sample, sequenced in a study of blood T cells in healthy people across ages. A sample-barcoded 5' primer and a J-beta primer mix were used in a second PCR of roughly 6 to 11 cycles. Via MiXCR, TCRdb re-called the 5' RACE reads, giving one row per CDR3 protein. The data contain roughly 1,300,000 distinct CDR3 sequences, approximately 59% of them singletons. The sample comprised blood. The receptor source for this set is a man younger than 35 in good health.

The chain joins TRBV20-1 to TRBJ2-7; perhaps TRBD2 as D (6 bases). The length of the CDR3 is 11 residues. The germline gives CDR1 DFQATT, CDR2 SNEGSKA (reference sequence). V shed 6 bases and J shed 11 bases, with 17 bases lying between them. The CDR3 reads CSAVEGGTEYF. CDR3 coding DNA: TGCAGTGCAGTAGAGGGCGGGACCGAGTACTTC.

The rearrangement links TRBV2 to TRBJ2-7, with 7 bases identical to TRBD2. CDR3 length equals 16 residues. CDR1 and CDR2 from the germline V gene are SNHLY and FYNNEI. The J segment lost 0 bases and the V segment lost 6 bases, leaving 11 bases of the junction unmatched. Here the CDR3 reads CASRALAVERSYEQYF. In nucleotides, the CDR3 is TGTGCCAGCAGAGCGCTAGCGGTGGAGCGCTCCTACGAGCAGTACTTC.

This rearrangement joins TRBV5-4 to TRBJ2-7, with D tentatively TRBD1 (6 bases). The CDR3 is 16 residues long. Trimming took off 1 base at V and 2 bases at J, with 16 bases between the two ends. CDR1 SGHNT and CDR2 YYREEE come from the germline V gene (reference sequence). CDR3: CASSLSVTGIAYEQYF. The CDR3, as DNA: TGTGCCAGCAGCTTGTCGGTGACAGGTATTGCCTACGAGCAGTACTTC.

This chain joins TRBV6-6 and TRBJ1-6; 8 nucleotides line up with TRBD1. This CDR3 spans 16 amino acids. CDR1 and CDR2 from the germline V gene are MNHNY and SVGAGI (reference sequence). V dropped 2 bases and J dropped 7; count of bases not matched to a gene: 7. As DNA, the CDR3 is TGTGCCAGCAGTTACCGGACAGGGAAGGGCAATTCACCCCTCCACTTT. Residues: CASSYRTGKGNSPLHF.

This clonotype was seen ten or more times. The chain combines TRBV13 with TRBJ2-6, with 12 bases identical to TRBD2. This CDR3 has 18 amino acids. With 6 bases clipped from V and 0 bases from J, the junction kept 6 bases outside the gene matches. Germline V gives CDR1 PRHDT, CDR2 FYEKMQ (reference sequence). The CDR3 DNA sequence: TGTGCCAGCAGTCGTAGGACTAGCGGGAACTCTGGGGCCAACGTCCTGACTTTC. Its protein is CASSRRTSGNSGANVLTF.

The sample holds a few counts of this clonotype. The rearrangement links TRBV28 to TRBJ2-7; 7 nucleotides align to TRBD2. The V gene end was trimmed by 6 bases and the J gene end by 2 bases; junction bases not matched to a gene: 7. This CDR3 comprises 14 residues. The germline gives CDR1 MDHEN, CDR2 SYDVKM. The CDR3 loop is CASRSGISAYEQYF. The CDR3 coding sequence is TGTGCCAGCAGAAGCGGGATAAGCGCCTACGAGCAGTACTTC.

The V and J genes are TRBV6-5 and TRBJ2-2; the D gene is possibly TRBD1 (5 bases). CDR1 MNHEY and CDR2 SVGAGI come from the germline V gene. Trimming cost V 8 bases and J 6 bases, with 10 bases left between them. CDR3 length: 12 amino acids. The DNA of the CDR3 is TGTGCCAGCGGATCCAGGGCCGGGGAGCTGTTTTTT. This sequence encodes CASGSRAGELFF.

The rearrangement uses TRBV29-1 and TRBJ2-3; D not certain. The CDR3 loop spans 13 amino acids. Between the trimmed V and J ends, which lost 3 bases and 2 bases, there was a span of 9 bases. The germline V gene has CDR1 SQVTM and CDR2 ANQGSEA. CDR3 in amino acids: CSVDRRLTDTQYF. CDR3 nucleotide sequence: TGCAGCGTTGATAGGAGACTCACAGATACGCAGTATTTT.

The chain uses TRBV29-1 and TRBJ2-4, with 9 nucleotides matching TRBD1. The J call may be wrong; the DNA end is better matched by TRBJ2-7. The CDR3 is 14 residues long. Germline CDR1 is SQVTM and CDR2 is ANQGSEA. The CDR3 protein is CSVELGQGNYEQYF. The CDR3 DNA reads as TGCAGCGTTGAATTAGGACAGGGGAATTACGAGCAGTACTTC.

This clonotype was counted only a few times. The rearrangement links TRBV3-1 to TRBJ2-1, with 8 bases lining up with TRBD2. Germline V gene lookup returns CDR1 LGHDT and CDR2 YNNKEL (reference sequence). V gave up 4 bases and J gave up 3 bases; unmatched junction bases: 2. This CDR3 comprises 14 residues. Written as DNA, the CDR3 is TGTGCCAGCAGCCGCCGGGGGGGCTACAATGAGCAGTTCTTC. This gives the protein CASSRRGGYNEQFF.

The chain couples TRBV6-1 to TRBJ2-1; D is possibly TRBD1 (6 bases). The CDR3 extends over 18 amino acids. Between the trimmed V and J ends, which lost 8 bases and 5 bases, there was a span of 28 bases. Germline loops: CDR1 MNHNS, CDR2 SASEGT. In nucleotides, the CDR3 is TGTGCCAGCTACTCTCGTAGACAGGACATGGGGTACCACAATGAGCAGTTCTTC. The encoded protein is CASYSRRQDMGYHNEQFF.

The chain carries TRBV6-2 or TRBV6-3 and TRBJ2-5, with 7 bases aligning to TRBD2. CDR1 MNHEY and CDR2 SVGEGT come from the germline V gene. With V trimmed by 7 bases and J by 11 bases, 10 bases remained unmatched. This CDR3 is built from 12 residues. The chain's CDR3 is CASNPGGWEQYF. CDR3 nucleotide sequence: TGTGCCAGCAACCCGGGGGGTTGGGAGCAGTACTTC.

The chain joins TRBV28 to TRBJ2-3; 10 nucleotides agree with TRBD2. CDR3 length: 16 residues. Germline CDR1 MDHEN, CDR2 SYDVKM. Germline trimming cut 7 bases from V and 5 bases from J; bases unmatched to any gene: 12. CDR3 region: CASNAYGTSVGDTQYF. The CDR3, as DNA: TGTGCCAGCAACGCTTACGGGACTAGCGTTGGAGATACGCAGTATTTT.

The chain couples TRBV6-2 or TRBV6-3 to TRBJ2-5, with a weak D call TRBD2 (5 bases). Germline V gene data show CDR1 as MNHEY and CDR2 as SVGEGT. The CDR3 has 12 residues. With 0 bases removed from V and 8 bases from J, the gap between germline ends came to 7 bases. CDR3 region: CASSYSSATQYF. CDR3 bases: TGTGCCAGCAGTTACTCTAGCGCAACCCAGTACTTC.